These T cell receptor beta chains were read from a single sample in a study of blood T cells in healthy people across ages. TCRdb reprocessed the 5' RACE reads with MiXCR, giving one entry per CDR3 protein. The sample lists some 1,000,000 distinct CDR3 sequences; approximately 25% were seen once. These data were also filed under a second study, of T cells of mothers and their children.

What was sequenced was blood. The receptors were gathered from a girl aged 2 to 9 in good health. Each CDR3 is given with its conserved first and last residue. D genes are given only for firm matches. A clone size is listed for some rows: how often the clone was seen (once, few, many), or a class if it is expanded.

abundance,v_gene,d_gene,j_gene,CDR3nt,CDR3aa
few,TRBV20-1,.,TRBJ1-1,TGCAGTGCTACGGACAATTTTAACACTGAAGCTTTCTTT,CSATDNFNTEAFF
.,TRBV5-1,TRBD2,TRBJ2-7,TGCGCCAGCAGCTTGGCATCCCTAGCGGGAGTATCCCTAGAGCAGTACTTC,CASSLASLAGVSLEQYF
.,TRBV5-1,.,TRBJ2-7,TGCGCCAGCACCTACCCGGGACGGGGGCCCGGCGAGCAGTACTTC,CASTYPGRGPGEQYF
.,TRBV29-1,TRBD2,TRBJ2-3,TGCAGCGTTGACGGGCGGGGGGGCACAGATACGCAGTATTTT,CSVDGRGGTDTQYF
few,TRBV12-3/TRBV12-4,TRBD1,TRBJ2-5,TGTGCCAGCAGTTTCCGGACAGGGGGTCAAGAGACCCAGTACTTC,CASSFRTGGQETQYF
.,TRBV4-1,.,TRBJ1-2,TGCGCCAGCAGCCAAGATACTCAACTAAACTATGGCTACACCTTC,CASSQDTQLNYGYTF
.,TRBV29-1,.,TRBJ1-2,TGCAGCGCTGCGGCTCCTAACTATGGCTACACCTTC,CSAAAPNYGYTF
few,TRBV9,TRBD2,TRBJ2-5,TGTGCCAGCAGCGCTGGGACTAGCGGGAGTGAGACCCAGTACTTC,CASSAGTSGSETQYF
.,TRBV7-2,.,TRBJ1-2,TGTGCCAGCAGCCTGTCACCTGGGCCAGGGTCGGTGAAACATCGGGGCTACACCTTC,CASSLSPGPGSVKHRGYTF
few,TRBV27,.,TRBJ2-3,TGTGCCAGCAGTAATAAAGGGGGGGCCACAGATACGCAGTATTTT,CASSNKGGATDTQYF
.,TRBV7-8,.,TRBJ2-2,TGCGCCAGCAACCAAGGGGGGGGGTCCTCGAACACCGGGGAGCTGTCTTTT,CASNQGGGSSNTGELSF
few,TRBV11-2,TRBD2,TRBJ2-1,TGTGCCAGCAGCTTAGGGGGACTAGTTAATGAGCAGTTCTTC,CASSLGGLVNEQFF
.,TRBV2,TRBD1,TRBJ2-3,TGTGCCAGCAGTGCCGGGACAGACACAGATACGCAGTATTTT,CASSAGTDTDTQYF
many,TRBV24-1,.,TRBJ2-1,TGTGCCACCAGTGATACGGGTTACCAGTTCTTC,CATSDTGYQFF
.,TRBV6-1,.,TRBJ2-7,TGTGCCAGCACTCTCAGCAGGAACTTCTACGAGCAGTACTTC,CASTLSRNFYEQYF
few,TRBV4-2,.,TRBJ2-2,TGTGCCAGCAGCCAAGTCCCGGCCTCCACCGGGGAGCTGTTTTTT,CASSQVPASTGELFF
.,TRBV29-1,TRBD2,TRBJ2-3,TGCAGCGTTGTCGGGGCTAGCGGAGGAGTAGATACGCAGTATTTT,CSVVGASGGVDTQYF
.,TRBV20-1,TRBD1,TRBJ2-1,TGCAGTGCTAGAGATGGAGACAGGGGGCTTATTGAGCAGTTCTTC,CSARDGDRGLIEQFF
.,TRBV29-1,TRBD1,TRBJ1-5,TGCAGCGTCGTACAGGGGCCAGCTCAGCCCCAGCATTTT,CSVVQGPAQPQHF
few,TRBV3-1,.,TRBJ2-1,TGTGCCAGCAGCCACCGCGGTAGTGAGCAGTTCTTC,CASSHRGSEQFF
.,TRBV27,.,TRBJ2-7,TGTGCCAGCAGCCTTACGTGGGCAGGCCGCGGCTACGAGCAGTACTTC,CASSLTWAGRGYEQYF
.,TRBV5-6,.,TRBJ1-4,TGTGCCAGCAGCCAGACCCATCGGGACATCGAAAAACTGTTTTTT,CASSQTHRDIEKLFF
.,TRBV28,TRBD2,TRBJ2-5,TGTGCCAGCAGTTCCCTAGCGGAAGAGACCCGGTACTTC,CASSSLAEETRYF
few,TRBV3-1,TRBD2,TRBJ2-1,TGTGCCAGCAGCCCTGATACACTAGCGGGAGGCATCAATGAGCAGTTCTTC,CASSPDTLAGGINEQFF
.,TRBV5-4,.,TRBJ1-1,TGTGCCAGCAGACTCGGACAGACCTTATCTGAAGCTTTCTTT,CASRLGQTLSEAFF
.,TRBV11-2,.,TRBJ2-1,TGTGCCAGCAGCTTTCAGGGCGAGGGGTTCTTC,CASSFQGEGFF
.,TRBV5-1,.,TRBJ2-1,TGCGCCAGCAGCGCCGGGTGGCTCTCTGACAATGAGCAGTTCTTC,CASSAGWLSDNEQFF
once,TRBV6-1,.,TRBJ1-4,TGTGTCAGCAGACGGGGGACACTCTTTAATGAAAAACTGTTTTTT,CVSRRGTLFNEKLFF